This T cell receptor (beta chain) was recorded in a study of blood T cells in healthy people across ages. Notes on the study in general: It was not possible, with unsorted PBMCs, to conclusively compare naive and antigen-experienced cells. Roughly linear declines in TCR beta diversity per million T cells occurred with age.

Concerning this clonotype itself: The target antigen is unknown.

The second PCR ran roughly 7 to 12 cycles with a sample-barcoded 5' primer and J-beta primers. Each cDNA molecule, via a template-switch adaptor with 12 random nucleotides, was tagged. TCRdb re-called the 5' RACE reads with MiXCR, one entry per CDR3 protein. The sample yields more than 1 million distinct CDR3 sequences, 40% to 45% seen once. The material sequenced was blood. This TCR derives from an older woman in good health.

CDR3 protein: CSARTGLSIYYNEQFF. In DNA, the CDR3 is TGCAGTGCTAGGACTGGTCTGTCCATATATTACAATGAGCAGTTCTTC. The genes are TRBV20-1 and TRBJ2-1; no clear D gene. This CDR3 contains 16 residues. Deletions cut 3 bases from V and 4 bases from J, with 19 bases between. Germline CDR1 DFQATT, CDR2 SNEGSKA (reference sequence).